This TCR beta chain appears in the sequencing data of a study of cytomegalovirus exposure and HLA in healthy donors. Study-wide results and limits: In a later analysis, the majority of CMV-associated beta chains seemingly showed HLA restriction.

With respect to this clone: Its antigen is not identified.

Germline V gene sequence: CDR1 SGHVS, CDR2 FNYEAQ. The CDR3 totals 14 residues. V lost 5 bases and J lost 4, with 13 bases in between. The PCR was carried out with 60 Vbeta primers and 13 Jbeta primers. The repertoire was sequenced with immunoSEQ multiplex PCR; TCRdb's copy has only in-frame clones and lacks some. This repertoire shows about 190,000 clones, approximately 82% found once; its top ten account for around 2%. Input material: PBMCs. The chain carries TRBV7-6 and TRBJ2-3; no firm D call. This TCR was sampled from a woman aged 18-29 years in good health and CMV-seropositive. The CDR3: CASSNPLRSDTQYF. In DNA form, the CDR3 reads TGTGCCAGCAGCAACCCCCTTAGATCAGATACGCAGTATTTT.